Below, 4 T cell receptor beta chains from the same sample are listed, as sequenced in a study of blood T cell repertoires in COVID-19. The assay was immunoSEQ multiplex PCR, and TCRdb's table has in-frame clones only and misses some. The sample consists of about 160,000 clones, over 75% of them appearing once. The sample was PBMCs or T cells enriched from blood (not recorded which). Receptor source: a woman between 35 and 50 years old with acute COVID-19.

The chain couples TRBV10-3 to TRBJ2-2; 7 bases line up with TRBD1. The CDR3 length is 15 residues. The germline V gene has CDR1 ENHRY and CDR2 SYGVKD. V was pared by 3 bases and J by 5 bases, with 6 bases of the junction left unmatched. CDR3 region: CAISDEGGKTGELFF. The CDR3, as DNA: TGTGCCATCAGTGATGAAGGGGGCAAGACCGGGGAGCTGTTTTTT.

The genes are TRBV3-1 (or the pseudogene TRBV3-2) and TRBJ1-1; TRBD1 matches 7 bases. Germline V gene lookup returns CDR1 LGHDT and CDR2 YNNKEL (reference sequence). Trimming cost V 4 bases and J 0 bases; bases outside gene matches: 5. This CDR3 is 15 amino acids long. The DNA for the CDR3 is TGTGCCAGCAGCCTCGGGACAGCCTTGAACACTGAAGCTTTCTTT. It specifies CASSLGTALNTEAFF.

The chain is built from TRBV7-2 and TRBJ2-3; D perhaps matches TRBD1 (5 bases). The CDR3 is 15 amino acids. Germline assignment: CDR1 SGHTA and CDR2 FQGNSA. Between the trimmed V and J ends, which lost 3 bases and 0 bases, there was a span of 10 bases. The CDR3 sequence is CASSLGLRSTDTQYF. The CDR3 region has the DNA TGTGCCAGCAGCTTGGGGCTCAGGAGCACAGATACGCAGTATTTT.

The gene calls are TRBV3-1 (or the pseudogene TRBV3-2) and TRBJ1-2, with D possibly being TRBD1 (6 bases). This CDR3 spans 16 amino acids. V lost 1 base, J lost 3 bases, and 15 bases lay in between. Germline V gene lookup returns CDR1 LGHDT and CDR2 YNNKEL (reference sequence). The CDR3 DNA reads TGTGCCAGCAGCCAAGTGAAGGCAGGGGCCTACTATGGCTACACCTTC. Translating gives CASSQVKAGAYYGYTF.